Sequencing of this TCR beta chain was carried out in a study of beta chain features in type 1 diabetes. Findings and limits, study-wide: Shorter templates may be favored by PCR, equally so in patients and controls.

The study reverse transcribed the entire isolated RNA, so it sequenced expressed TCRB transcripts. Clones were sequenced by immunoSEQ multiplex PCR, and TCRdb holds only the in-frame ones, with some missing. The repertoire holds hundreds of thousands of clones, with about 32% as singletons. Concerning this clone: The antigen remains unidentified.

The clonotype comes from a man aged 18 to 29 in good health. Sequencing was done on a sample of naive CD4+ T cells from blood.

The DNA of the CDR3 is TGTGCCAGCAGTTATAGGGATGAGCAGTTCTTC. This encodes CASSYRDEQFF. The rearrangement links TRBV6-6 to TRBJ2-1; the D is unclear. Germline lookup yields CDR1 MNHNY and CDR2 SVGAGI (reference sequence). V shed 3 bases and J shed 8 bases, with 5 bases lying between them. CDR3 length: 11 amino acids.